Listed below are T cell receptor beta chains from one sample, sequenced in a study of CD8+ T cells in alopecia areata. TCRdb's table, derived via immunoSEQ multiplex PCR, lists solely in-frame clones and lacks some. The table lists under 150,000 clones, 45% to 65% of them singletons, with about 3.2% in the top ten. The material sequenced was CD4+ T cells sorted from blood, taken at week 24, from a patient treated with tofacitinib. The origin of the receptors is a human donor with alopecia areata. Both conserved end residues are part of each CDR3. D genes are given only for firm matches. Not all rows give a size; the values are once, few, many and, for expanded clones, a class.

CDR3 protein: CASSYSKRVNGYTF
CDR3 DNA: TGTGCCAGCAGTTACTCGAAGAGGGTAAATGGCTACACCTTC
clone size: -
V gene: TRBV6-5
J gene: TRBJ1-2
D gene: -

CDR3 protein: CASNRLGQETQYF
CDR3 DNA: TGCGCCAGCAATCGACTAGGCCAAGAGACCCAGTACTTC
clone size: -
V gene: TRBV5-1
J gene: TRBJ2-5
D gene: -

CDR3 protein: CASSGEVLALGETQYF
CDR3 DNA: TGTGCCAGCAGCGGGGAGGTTCTAGCGTTGGGGGAGACCCAGTACTTC
clone size: few
V gene: TRBV25-1
J gene: TRBJ2-5
D gene: -

CDR3 protein: CSVSQGAGTQYF
CDR3 DNA: TGCAGCGTTTCACAGGGGGCGGGGACCCAGTACTTC
clone size: -
V gene: TRBV29-1
J gene: TRBJ2-5
D gene: TRBD1

CDR3 protein: CASSPKGRGNQPQHF
CDR3 DNA: TGTGCCAGCAGCCCAAAAGGCAGGGGCAATCAGCCCCAGCATTTT
clone size: -
V gene: TRBV7-9
J gene: TRBJ1-5
D gene: -

CDR3 protein: CASVHGGNTGELFF
CDR3 DNA: TGTGCCAGCGTCCATGGGGGGAACACCGGGGAGCTGTTTTTT
clone size: -
V gene: TRBV28
J gene: TRBJ2-2
D gene: -

CDR3 protein: CASSPGQGSEQYF
CDR3 DNA: TGTGCCAGCAGCCCCGGACAGGGTAGCGAGCAGTACTTC
clone size: few
V gene: TRBV7-9
J gene: TRBJ2-7
D gene: TRBD1

CDR3 protein: CASSRDRSADTQYF
CDR3 DNA: TGTGCCAGCTCGCGGGACCGCTCAGCAGATACGCAGTATTTT
clone size: -
V gene: TRBV18
J gene: TRBJ2-3
D gene: -

CDR3 protein: CASSPGTSGRTDTQYF
CDR3 DNA: TGTGCCAGCAGCCCGGGGACTAGCGGGAGGACAGATACGCAGTATTTT
clone size: -
V gene: TRBV7-9
J gene: TRBJ2-3
D gene: TRBD2

CDR3 protein: CASQGLDRTEAFF
CDR3 DNA: TGTGCCAGTCAGGGGCTTGATCGGACTGAAGCTTTCTTT
clone size: -
V gene: TRBV19
J gene: TRBJ1-1
D gene: -

CDR3 protein: CAISDGLGAVGYTF
CDR3 DNA: TGTGCCATCAGTGATGGCTTGGGGGCGGTGGGCTACACCTTC
clone size: -
V gene: TRBV10-3
J gene: TRBJ1-2
D gene: -

CDR3 protein: CASTITGGNNSPLHF
CDR3 DNA: TGTGCCAGCACCATCACCGGAGGAAATAATTCACCCCTCCACTTT
clone size: many
V gene: TRBV7-9
J gene: TRBJ1-6
D gene: -

CDR3 protein: CASSADSNYGYTF
CDR3 DNA: TGTGCCAGCAGCGCAGACTCTAACTATGGCTACACCTTC
clone size: -
V gene: TRBV2
J gene: TRBJ1-2
D gene: -

CDR3 protein: CASGGTGGIQETQYF
CDR3 DNA: TGCGCCAGCGGAGGGACAGGAGGCATCCAAGAGACCCAGTACTTC
clone size: few
V gene: TRBV5-1
J gene: TRBJ2-5
D gene: TRBD1

CDR3 protein: CASREGGMGSPLHF
CDR3 DNA: TGTGCCAGCAGGGAGGGGGGCATGGGTTCACCCCTCCACTTT
clone size: -
V gene: TRBV9
J gene: TRBJ1-6
D gene: -

CDR3 protein: CASSENRDFGYEQYF
CDR3 DNA: TGTGCCAGCAGCGAAAACCGGGACTTTGGATACGAGCAGTACTTC
clone size: -
V gene: TRBV6-5
J gene: TRBJ2-7
D gene: -

CDR3 protein: CSVDFSQTETQYF
CDR3 DNA: TGCAGCGTTGATTTTAGCCAGACAGAGACCCAGTACTTC
clone size: -
V gene: TRBV29-1
J gene: TRBJ2-5
D gene: -

CDR3 protein: CASSLRQGNEKLFF
CDR3 DNA: TGTGCCAGCAGCTTAAGACAGGGGAATGAAAAACTGTTTTTT
clone size: few
V gene: TRBV7-2
J gene: TRBJ1-4
D gene: TRBD1

CDR3 protein: CASSLSGGYTEAFF
CDR3 DNA: TGTGCCAGCAGCTTAAGTGGGGGATACACTGAAGCTTTCTTT
clone size: -
V gene: TRBV7-3
J gene: TRBJ1-1
D gene: -

CDR3 protein: CASRRLAGGSADTQYF
CDR3 DNA: TGTGCCAGCAGGCGACTAGCGGGGGGGAGTGCAGATACGCAGTATTTT
clone size: -
V gene: TRBV7-9
J gene: TRBJ2-3
D gene: TRBD2

CDR3 protein: CSVGPGTREQYF
CDR3 DNA: TGCAGCGTTGGGCCAGGGACGAGAGAGCAGTACTTC
clone size: -
V gene: TRBV29-1
J gene: TRBJ2-7
D gene: -

CDR3 protein: CASSVNSQETQYF
CDR3 DNA: TGTGCCAGCAGTGTAAACAGTCAAGAGACCCAGTACTTC
clone size: -
V gene: TRBV2
J gene: TRBJ2-5
D gene: -

CDR3 protein: CASSPTGDEQFF
CDR3 DNA: TGTGCCAGCTCACCAACGGGGGATGAGCAGTTCTTC
clone size: -
V gene: TRBV18
J gene: TRBJ2-1
D gene: -

CDR3 protein: CAWSRRENTEAFF
CDR3 DNA: TGTGCCTGGAGTAGACGGGAGAACACTGAAGCTTTCTTT
clone size: -
V gene: TRBV30
J gene: TRBJ1-1
D gene: -

CDR3 protein: CASSVDWTSSGGRGNEQFF
CDR3 DNA: TGTGCCAGCAGCGTAGATTGGACGTCTAGCGGGGGGAGAGGTAATGAGCAGTTCTTC
clone size: -
V gene: TRBV9
J gene: TRBJ2-1
D gene: TRBD2

CDR3 protein: CASSPGSSGNTIYF
CDR3 DNA: TGTGCCAGCAGTCCAGGCAGCTCTGGAAACACCATATATTTT
clone size: -
V gene: TRBV6-5
J gene: TRBJ1-3
D gene: -

CDR3 protein: CASSLGARDTQYF
CDR3 DNA: TGCGCCAGCAGCTTGGGAGCGAGAGATACGCAGTATTTT
clone size: few
V gene: TRBV5-1
J gene: TRBJ2-3
D gene: -

CDR3 protein: CAWSVNEQFF
CDR3 DNA: TGTGCCTGGAGTGTAAATGAGCAGTTCTTC
clone size: -
V gene: TRBV30
J gene: TRBJ2-1
D gene: -

CDR3 protein: CASSRSRDATYEQYF
CDR3 DNA: TGCGCCAGCAGCCGGAGCCGGGACGCAACCTACGAGCAGTACTTC
clone size: -
V gene: TRBV5-1
J gene: TRBJ2-7
D gene: -

CDR3 protein: CASSLDGLAGGTDTQYF
CDR3 DNA: TGTGCCAGCAGCTTAGATGGACTAGCGGGGGGCACAGATACGCAGTATTTT
clone size: -
V gene: TRBV7-2
J gene: TRBJ2-3
D gene: TRBD2

CDR3 protein: CATKPKTGATGELFF
CDR3 DNA: TGTGCCACTAAACCCAAGACAGGGGCCACCGGGGAGCTGTTTTTT
clone size: many
V gene: TRBV11-2
J gene: TRBJ2-2
D gene: TRBD1

CDR3 protein: CASSRMDSGNQPQHF
CDR3 DNA: TGTGCCAGCAGCCGAATGGACAGCGGCAATCAGCCCCAGCATTTT
clone size: few
V gene: TRBV27
J gene: TRBJ1-5
D gene: -

CDR3 protein: CASGTGIRNTIYF
CDR3 DNA: TGTGCTAGTGGAACAGGGATCCGAAACACCATATATTTT
clone size: few
V gene: TRBV12-5
J gene: TRBJ1-3
D gene: -

CDR3 protein: CSVEGRLNTEAFF
CDR3 DNA: TGCAGCGTTGAAGGGCGGCTGAACACTGAAGCTTTCTTT
clone size: -
V gene: TRBV29-1
J gene: TRBJ1-1
D gene: -

CDR3 protein: CASSPGSNQPQHF
CDR3 DNA: TGTGCCAGCTCACCAGGAAGCAATCAGCCCCAGCATTTT
clone size: -
V gene: TRBV18
J gene: TRBJ1-5
D gene: -

CDR3 protein: CASSYDPSSGNTIYF
CDR3 DNA: TGTGCCAGCAGTTACGACCCAAGCTCTGGAAACACCATATATTTT
clone size: -
V gene: TRBV6-5
J gene: TRBJ1-3
D gene: -

CDR3 protein: CASARGGANVLTF
CDR3 DNA: TGTGCCAGCGCCCGAGGGGGGGCCAACGTCCTGACTTTC
clone size: few
V gene: TRBV7-2
J gene: TRBJ2-6
D gene: -

CDR3 protein: CASRPTGAHEQYF
CDR3 DNA: TGTGCCAGCAGACCTACAGGGGCCCACGAGCAGTACTTC
clone size: -
V gene: TRBV27
J gene: TRBJ2-7
D gene: TRBD1

CDR3 protein: CASSPGPPYEQYF
CDR3 DNA: TGTGCCAGTAGTCCGGGACCGCCGTACGAGCAGTACTTC
clone size: -
V gene: TRBV19
J gene: TRBJ2-7
D gene: -

CDR3 protein: CSVVPHREDTEAFF
CDR3 DNA: TGCAGCGTTGTTCCACACAGGGAGGACACTGAAGCTTTCTTT
clone size: -
V gene: TRBV29-1
J gene: TRBJ1-1
D gene: -

CDR3 protein: CASSETRGGETQYF
CDR3 DNA: TGCGCCAGCAGTGAGACAAGAGGGGGAGAGACCCAGTACTTC
clone size: -
V gene: TRBV10-2
J gene: TRBJ2-5
D gene: -